These 2 T cell receptor beta chains came from one sample sequenced in a study of shared clonotypes between healthy human individuals. Method: immunoSEQ multiplex PCR; TCRdb's copy keeps in-frame clones and lacks some. Of more than 2 million clones in the sample, around 95% are singletons; the top ten hold approximately 0.13%. The specimen sequenced was naive CD4+ T cells sorted from blood. Subset specified: CD45RA+ positively selected. These receptors were collected from a man younger than 30 in good health.

V is TRBV30 and J is TRBJ2-5; D is uncertain. Germline V lookup: CDR1 GTSNPN, CDR2 SVGIG (reference sequence). Trimming left V 2 bases short and J 0 bases short, with 16 bases between. The CDR3 consists of 16 residues. The CDR3 protein is CAWSKYSRMYQETQYF. The CDR3 coding sequence is TGTGCCTGGAGTAAGTACTCACGAATGTACCAAGAGACCCAGTACTTC.

The chain recombines TRBV19 with TRBJ2-7; D uncertain. Trimming cost V 6 bases and J 0 bases, with 15 bases left between them. The germline CDR1 and CDR2 sequences are LNHDA and SQIVND (reference sequence). The CDR3 has 15 amino acids. The CDR3 sequence: CASSMWARSSYEQYF. The CDR3 DNA reads as TGTGCCAGTAGCATGTGGGCACGGAGCTCCTACGAGCAGTACTTC.